A single sample is the source of the 15 T cell receptor beta chains below, sequenced in a study of cytomegalovirus exposure and HLA in healthy donors (dated by TCRdb to about 2017). The library relied on the immunoSEQ multiplex PCR assay. TCRdb stores this immuneACCESS table with in-frame sequences only. Part of the clones is absent; in the studies checked, under half of the shortfall reflects unresolved V genes, and no reason is known for the rest. The sample table shows some 170,000 clones, and roughly 90% are seen once. About 2.2% of the sample lies in the top ten. What was sequenced was PBMCs. The receptors derive from a woman aged 18 to 35 in good health and CMV-seronegative.

This clone was detected a few times. The chain couples TRBV11-2 to TRBJ2-1; possibly TRBD1 for D (5 bases). V was shortened by 5 bases and J by 4 bases, with 12 bases between the two germline ends. Germline V gene sequence: CDR1 SGHAT, CDR2 FQNNGV. The CDR3 has 14 residues. The CDR3 sequence: CASSPRGNYNEQFF. The CDR3 DNA is TGTGCCAGCAGCCCAAGGGGCAATTACAATGAGCAGTTCTTC.

V gene TRBV19 combines with J gene TRBJ1-5; 11 nucleotides align to TRBD1. The CDR3 consists of 20 residues. Trimming removed 5 bases from V and 0 bases from J; junction bases left unmatched: 15. Germline CDR1 and CDR2: LNHDA and SQIVND (reference sequence). The CDR3: CASSPTVPDRGHYSNQPQHF. The CDR3 DNA follows: TGTGCCAGTAGTCCCACCGTCCCGGACAGGGGGCACTATAGCAATCAGCCCCAGCATTTT.

This clone was recorded only once. This rearrangement joins TRBV4-3 to TRBJ1-4; possibly TRBD1 for D (6 bases). The V gene lost 0 bases and the J gene lost 5 bases, with 22 bases spanning the gap. CDR1 and CDR2 from the germline V gene are LGHNA and YSLEER. The CDR3 extends over 19 amino acids. The CDR3 protein is CASSQEVMRWQGTNEKLFF. The DNA for the CDR3 is TGCGCCAGCAGCCAAGAGGTTATGCGGTGGCAGGGGACAAATGAAAAACTGTTTTTT.

The chain carries TRBV4-3 and TRBJ2-1, with TRBD2 matching 11 bases. The ends lost 0 bases at V and 5 bases at J; junction bases unmatched: 12. This CDR3 region has 19 residues. In germline, CDR1 is LGHNA, CDR2 YSLEER. The CDR3 is CASSQDRQTGTSGNNEQFF. The CDR3 DNA sequence: TGCGCCAGCAGCCAAGATCGGCAAACCGGGACTAGCGGTAACAATGAGCAGTTCTTC.

This clone has a single count. The V gene is TRBV6-6, the J gene TRBJ1-2; D might be TRBD1 (6 bases). Trimming shortened V by 3 bases and J by 4 bases, and 12 bases separated the two germline ends. The CDR3 is 14 residues long. Germline loops: CDR1 MNHNY, CDR2 SVGAGI (reference sequence). The CDR3 coding sequence is TGTGCCAGCAGTTATGCAGGGGCGGGCTATGGCTACACCTTC. The encoded protein is CASSYAGAGYGYTF.

The rearrangement joins TRBV27 to TRBJ1-2; D perhaps matches TRBD1 (6 bases). The V gene lost 4 bases and the J gene lost 0 bases, with 6 bases spanning the gap. Looked up from germline, CDR1 is MNHEY and CDR2 is SMNVEV (reference sequence). The CDR3 runs to 13 residues. The CDR3 protein is CASSYRANYGYTF. The CDR3 DNA reads TGTGCCAGCAGTTACAGGGCTAACTATGGCTACACCTTC.

CDR3 in amino acids: CASSLRAGGDNYGYTF. In nucleotides, the CDR3 is TGTGCCAGCAGCTTACGGGCCGGAGGCGATAACTATGGCTACACCTTC. This rearrangement joins TRBV7-8 to TRBJ1-2; D remains ambiguous. V was clipped by 2 bases and J by 1 base, with 14 bases between them. The CDR3 consists of 16 residues. Germline V gene sequence: CDR1 SGHVS, CDR2 FQNEAQ.

The J gene is TRBJ2-7, the V gene TRBV5-1; 8 bases fit TRBD1. The CDR3 extends over 14 amino acids. Germline loops: CDR1 SGHRS, CDR2 YFSETQ. V shed 5 bases, J shed 5 bases, and the junction held 9 bases outside the gene matches. The CDR3 DNA sequence: TGCGCCAGCAGTCAGGGGGCGGGTGCCGACGAGCAGTACTTC. Encoded protein: CASSQGAGADEQYF.

As regards this clone: Other DNA sequences from this sample encode an identical CDR3 as well. CDR3 bases: TGTGCCAGCTCACCGGACAGGGACTATGGCTACACCTTC. Amino acid sequence: CASSPDRDYGYTF. The J gene is TRBJ1-2, the V gene TRBV18; 8 bases match TRBD1. This CDR3 comprises 13 residues. CDR1 is KGHSH and CDR2 is LQKENI in the germline V gene. After removal of 3 bases from V and 3 bases from J, the junction contained 0 bases not matched to a gene. Full variable domain (rest looked up from reference TRBV18 and TRBJ1-2): NAGVMQNPRHLVRRRGQEARLRCSPMKGHSHVYWYRQLPEEGLKFMVYLQKENIIDESGMPKERFSAEFPKEGPSILRIQQVVRGDSAAYFCASSPDRDYGYTFGSGTRLTVV.

The V gene is TRBV14, the J gene TRBJ1-1; the match to TRBD1 covers 9 bases. Trimming at V came to 3 bases and at J to 5 bases, leaving 4 bases not matched to a gene. The CDR3 totals 14 residues. Germline values: CDR1 SGHDN, CDR2 FVKESK. CDR3 region: CASSHDRGGTEAFF. CDR3 bases: TGTGCCAGCAGCCACGACAGGGGGGGAACTGAAGCTTTCTTT. The full variable domain, its missing parts supplied by reference TRBV14 and TRBJ1-1, is EAGVTQFPSHSVIEKGQTVTLRCDPISGHDNLYWYRRVMGKEIKFLLHFVKESKQDESGMPNNRFLAERTGGTYSTLKVQPAELEDSGVYFCASSHDRGGTEAFFGQGTRLTVV.

There are a few counts of this clone. The rearrangement joins TRBV5-1 to TRBJ1-2; D is unresolved. The germline CDR1 and CDR2 sequences are SGHRS and YFSETQ. Trimming removed 7 bases from V and 0 bases from J, with 13 bases in between. CDR3 size: 14 residues. The CDR3 DNA reads TGCGCCAGCCGGTCGGGTGAAGCTAACTATGGCTACACCTTC. Its translation is CASRSGEANYGYTF.

The rearrangement uses TRBV18 and TRBJ1-6; 10 bases are a match to TRBD1. The length of the CDR3 is 17 residues. V lost 1 base to trimming and J lost 11 bases; unmatched junction nucleotides: 11. Looked up from germline, CDR1 is KGHSH and CDR2 is LQKENI. This CDR3 reads CASSPLSFGQGVAPLHF. In nucleotides, the CDR3 is TGTGCCAGCTCACCACTCTCCTTTGGACAGGGGGTTGCACCCCTCCACTTT.

The chain couples TRBV19 to TRBJ1-4; TRBD1 matches at 7 bases. Per germline, CDR1 LNHDA and CDR2 SQIVND (reference sequence). V trimming: 9 bases; J trimming: 0 bases; junction bases outside the gene matches: 13. This CDR3 comprises 17 residues. CDR3 residues: CASQQGWSSATNEKLFF. Written as DNA, the CDR3 is TGTGCCAGCCAACAGGGGTGGTCGTCGGCAACTAATGAAAAACTGTTTTTT.

The chain employs TRBV27 and TRBJ1-5, with D hard to call. This CDR3 has 13 amino acids. CDR1 and CDR2 (germline): MNHEY, SMNVEV (reference sequence). Between the trimmed V and J ends, which lost 2 bases and 6 bases, there was a span of 8 bases. Here the CDR3 reads CASSLREGQPQHF. The CDR3 region has the DNA TGTGCCAGCAGTTTACGGGAAGGTCAGCCCCAGCATTTT.

V is TRBV29-1 and J is TRBJ2-5; 9 nucleotides align to TRBD1. V lost 5 bases, J lost 5 bases, and 15 bases stayed unmatched. The CDR3 runs 16 residues. From germline, CDR1 is SQVTM and CDR2 ANQGSEA. Here the CDR3 DNA reads TGCAGCGTTCATAGTGTACGGGACAGGGAGGCGGAGACCCAGTACTTC. Translation: CSVHSVRDREAETQYF.